This T cell receptor beta chain was found in a study of cytomegalovirus exposure and HLA in healthy donors. Study-wide results and caveats: According to a later analysis, most TCR beta chains associated with CMV appeared HLA-restricted.

The germline V gene has CDR1 LNHDA and CDR2 SQIVND (reference sequence). Trimming removed 10 bases from V and 2 bases from J, with 11 bases in between. The CDR3 covers 12 residues. The PCR was carried out with 60 Vbeta primers and 13 Jbeta primers. The protocol was immunoSEQ multiplex PCR, while the TCRdb copy is restricted to in-frame clones and leaves out a portion. Of about 190,000 clones in the sample, roughly three quarters were seen once. Comments on this clone: Antigen specificity is unknown.

This clonotype was sampled from a woman aged 50 to 60 in good health and CMV-seronegative. The chain uses TRBV19 and TRBJ1-1; no clear D. The sequencing sample was made of PBMCs. CDR3 amino acids: CATSRVNTEAFF. The CDR3 DNA reads as TGTGCCACCAGCCGGGTTAACACTGAAGCTTTCTTT.